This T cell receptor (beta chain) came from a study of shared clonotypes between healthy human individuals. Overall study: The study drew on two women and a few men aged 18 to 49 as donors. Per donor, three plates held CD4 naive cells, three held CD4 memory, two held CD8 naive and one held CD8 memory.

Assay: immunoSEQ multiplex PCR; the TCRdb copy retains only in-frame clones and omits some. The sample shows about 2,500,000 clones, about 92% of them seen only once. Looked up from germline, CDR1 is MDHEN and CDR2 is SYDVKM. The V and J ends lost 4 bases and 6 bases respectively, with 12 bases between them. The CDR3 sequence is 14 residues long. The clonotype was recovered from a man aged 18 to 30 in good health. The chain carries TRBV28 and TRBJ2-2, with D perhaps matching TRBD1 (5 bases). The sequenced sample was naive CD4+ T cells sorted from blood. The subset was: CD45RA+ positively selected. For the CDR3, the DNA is TGTGCCAGCAGTTCCGCAGGGCCGTCCGGGGAGCTGTTTTTT. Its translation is CASSSAGPSGELFF.